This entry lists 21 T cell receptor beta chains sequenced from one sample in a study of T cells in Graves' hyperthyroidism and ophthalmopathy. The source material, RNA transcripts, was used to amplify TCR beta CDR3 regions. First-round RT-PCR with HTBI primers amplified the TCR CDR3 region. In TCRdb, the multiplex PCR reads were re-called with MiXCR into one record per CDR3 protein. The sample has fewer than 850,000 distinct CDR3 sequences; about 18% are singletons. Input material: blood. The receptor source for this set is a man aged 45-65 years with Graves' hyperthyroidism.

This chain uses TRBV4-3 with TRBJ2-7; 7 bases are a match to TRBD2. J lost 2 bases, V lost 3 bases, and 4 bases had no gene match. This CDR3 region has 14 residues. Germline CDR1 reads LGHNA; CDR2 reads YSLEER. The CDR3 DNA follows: TGCGCCAGCAGCCAGGGGCGGGAGACCTACGAGCAGTACTTC. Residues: CASSQGRETYEQYF.

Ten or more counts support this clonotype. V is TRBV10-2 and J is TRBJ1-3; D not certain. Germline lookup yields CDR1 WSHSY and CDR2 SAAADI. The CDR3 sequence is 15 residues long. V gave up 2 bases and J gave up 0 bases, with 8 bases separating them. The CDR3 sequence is CASSEGRISGNTIYF. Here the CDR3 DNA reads TGCGCCAGCAGTGAGGGACGGATCTCTGGAAACACCATATATTTT.

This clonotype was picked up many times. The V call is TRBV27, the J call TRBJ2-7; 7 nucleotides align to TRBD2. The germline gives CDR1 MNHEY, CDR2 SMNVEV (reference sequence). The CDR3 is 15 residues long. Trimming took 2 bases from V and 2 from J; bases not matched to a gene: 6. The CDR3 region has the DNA TGTGCCAGCAGTTTACGCCCTAGCGGAACCTACGAGCAGTACTTC. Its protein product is CASSLRPSGTYEQYF.

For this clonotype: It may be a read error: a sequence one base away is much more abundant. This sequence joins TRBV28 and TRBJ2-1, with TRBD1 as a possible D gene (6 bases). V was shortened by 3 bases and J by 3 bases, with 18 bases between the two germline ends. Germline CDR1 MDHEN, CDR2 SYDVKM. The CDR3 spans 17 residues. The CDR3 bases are TGTGCCAGCAGTTTGGTCGCCGGGACATCGATCTACAATGAGCAGTTCTTC. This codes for CASSLVAGTSIYNEQFF. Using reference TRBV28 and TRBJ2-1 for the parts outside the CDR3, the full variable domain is DVKVTQSSRYLVKRTGEKVFLECVQDMDHENMFWYRQDPGLGLRLIYFSYDVKMKEKGDIPEGYSVSREKKERFSLILESASTNQTSMYLCASSLVAGTSIYNEQFFGPGTRLTVL.

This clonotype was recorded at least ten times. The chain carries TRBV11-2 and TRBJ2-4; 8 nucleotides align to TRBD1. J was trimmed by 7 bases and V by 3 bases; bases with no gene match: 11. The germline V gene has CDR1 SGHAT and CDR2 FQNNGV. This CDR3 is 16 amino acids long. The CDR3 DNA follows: TGTGCCAGCAGCTTCACTCGGACAGGGCCCCTGAACATTCAGTACTTC. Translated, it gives CASSFTRTGPLNIQYF.

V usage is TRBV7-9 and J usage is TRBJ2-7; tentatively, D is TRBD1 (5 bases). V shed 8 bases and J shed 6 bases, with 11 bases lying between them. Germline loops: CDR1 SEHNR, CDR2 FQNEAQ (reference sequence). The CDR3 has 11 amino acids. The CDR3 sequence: CASGAGIEQYF. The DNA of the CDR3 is TGTGCCAGCGGGGCAGGGATCGAGCAGTACTTC.

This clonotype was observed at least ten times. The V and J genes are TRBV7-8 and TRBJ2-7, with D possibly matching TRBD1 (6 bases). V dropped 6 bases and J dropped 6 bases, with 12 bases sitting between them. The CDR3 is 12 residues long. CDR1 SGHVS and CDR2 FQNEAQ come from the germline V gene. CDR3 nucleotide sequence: TGTGCCAGCAGGGGCAGGGGTCGCGAGCAGTACTTC. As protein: CASRGRGREQYF.

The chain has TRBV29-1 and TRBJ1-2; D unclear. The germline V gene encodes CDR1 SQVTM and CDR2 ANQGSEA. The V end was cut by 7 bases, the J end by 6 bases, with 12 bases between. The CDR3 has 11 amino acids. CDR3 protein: CSAEESDGYTF. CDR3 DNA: TGCAGCGCGGAGGAATCTGATGGCTACACCTTC. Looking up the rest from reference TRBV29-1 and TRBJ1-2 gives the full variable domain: SAVISQKPSRDICQRGTSLTIQCQVDSQVTMMFWYRQQPGQSLTLIATANQGSEATYESGFVIDKFPISRPNLTFSTLTVSNMSPEDSSIYLCSAEESDGYTFGSGTRLTVV.

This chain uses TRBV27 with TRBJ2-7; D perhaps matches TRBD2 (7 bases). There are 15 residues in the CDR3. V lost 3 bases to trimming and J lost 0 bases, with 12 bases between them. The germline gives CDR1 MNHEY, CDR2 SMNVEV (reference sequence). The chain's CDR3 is CASSLGGRASYEQYF. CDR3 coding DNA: TGTGCCAGCAGTTTGGGGGGGCGGGCCTCCTACGAGCAGTACTTC.

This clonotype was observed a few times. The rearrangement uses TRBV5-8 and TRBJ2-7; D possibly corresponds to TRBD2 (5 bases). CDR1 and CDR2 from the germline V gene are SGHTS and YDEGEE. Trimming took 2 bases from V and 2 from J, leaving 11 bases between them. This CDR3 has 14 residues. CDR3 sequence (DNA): TGTGCCAGCAGCTTTTATCGGGGTACCTACGAGCAGTACTTC. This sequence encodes CASSFYRGTYEQYF.

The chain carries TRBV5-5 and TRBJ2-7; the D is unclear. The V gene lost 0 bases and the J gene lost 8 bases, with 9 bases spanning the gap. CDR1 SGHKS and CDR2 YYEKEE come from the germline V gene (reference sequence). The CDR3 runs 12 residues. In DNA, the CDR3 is TGTGCCAGCAGCTTGGGCAGAAAGCAGCAGTACTTC. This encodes CASSLGRKQQYF.

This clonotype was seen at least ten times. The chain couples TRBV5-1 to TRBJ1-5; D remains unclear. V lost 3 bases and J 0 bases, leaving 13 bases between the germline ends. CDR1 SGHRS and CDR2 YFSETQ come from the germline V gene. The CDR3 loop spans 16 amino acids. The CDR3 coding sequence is TGCGCCAGCAGCTCCGCCGGGCATCATAGCAATCAGCCCCAGCATTTT. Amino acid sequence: CASSSAGHHSNQPQHF.

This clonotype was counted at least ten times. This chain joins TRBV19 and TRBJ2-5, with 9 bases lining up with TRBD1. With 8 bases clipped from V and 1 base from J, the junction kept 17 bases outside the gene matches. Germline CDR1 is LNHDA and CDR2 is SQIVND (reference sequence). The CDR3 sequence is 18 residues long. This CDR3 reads CASERGQGSGKSQETQYF. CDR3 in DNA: TGTGCCAGTGAAAGGGGACAGGGATCGGGAAAGTCCCAAGAGACCCAGTACTTC.

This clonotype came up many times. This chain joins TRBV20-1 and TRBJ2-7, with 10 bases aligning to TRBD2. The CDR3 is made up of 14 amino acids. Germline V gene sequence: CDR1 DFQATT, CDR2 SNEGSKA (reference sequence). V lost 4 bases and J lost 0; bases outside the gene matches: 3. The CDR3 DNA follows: TGCAGTGCTACTAGCGGGAGCATCTCCTACGAGCAGTACTTC. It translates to CSATSGSISYEQYF.

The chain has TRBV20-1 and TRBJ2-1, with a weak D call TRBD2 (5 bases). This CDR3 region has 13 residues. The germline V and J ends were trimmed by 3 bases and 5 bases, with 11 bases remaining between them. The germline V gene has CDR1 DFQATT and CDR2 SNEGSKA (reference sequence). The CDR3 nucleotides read TGCAGTGCTAGGATCGCGGAGGACAATGAGCAGTTCTTC. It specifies CSARIAEDNEQFF.

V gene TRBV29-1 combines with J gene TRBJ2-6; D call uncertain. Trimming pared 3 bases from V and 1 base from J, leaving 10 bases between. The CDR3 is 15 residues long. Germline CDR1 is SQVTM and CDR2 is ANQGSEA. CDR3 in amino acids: CSVDNSQSGANVLTF. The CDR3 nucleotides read TGCAGCGTTGATAACAGTCAGTCTGGGGCCAACGTCCTGACTTTC.

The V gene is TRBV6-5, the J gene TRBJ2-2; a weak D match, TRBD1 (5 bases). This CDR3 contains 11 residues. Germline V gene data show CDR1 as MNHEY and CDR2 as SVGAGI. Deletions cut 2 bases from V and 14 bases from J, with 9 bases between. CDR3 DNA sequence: TGTGCCAGCAGTTACGGACAAGAACTGTTTTTT. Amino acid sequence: CASSYGQELFF.

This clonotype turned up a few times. CDR3 protein: CASSQTGQAGGYTF. CDR3 bases: TGTGCCAGCTCACAGACCGGACAGGCAGGGGGCTACACCTTC. The rearrangement links TRBV9 to TRBJ1-2; 7 nucleotides match TRBD1. This CDR3 spans 14 amino acids. The V gene end was trimmed by 7 bases and the J gene end by 8 bases; junction bases not matched to a gene: 14. From germline, CDR1 is SGDLS and CDR2 YYNGEE. The full variable domain, its missing parts supplied by reference TRBV9 and TRBJ1-2, is DSGVTQTPKHLITATGQRVTLRCSPRSGDLSVYWYQQSLDQGLQFLIQYYNGEERAKGNILERFSAQQFPDLHSELNLSSLELGDSALYFCASSQTGQAGGYTFGSGTRLTVV.

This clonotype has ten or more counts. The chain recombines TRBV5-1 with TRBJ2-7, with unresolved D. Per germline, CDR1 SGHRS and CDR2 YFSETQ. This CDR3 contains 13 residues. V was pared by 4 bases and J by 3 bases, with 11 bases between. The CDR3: CASSQRDGYEQYF. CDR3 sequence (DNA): TGCGCCAGCAGCCAACGAGACGGCTACGAGCAGTACTTC.

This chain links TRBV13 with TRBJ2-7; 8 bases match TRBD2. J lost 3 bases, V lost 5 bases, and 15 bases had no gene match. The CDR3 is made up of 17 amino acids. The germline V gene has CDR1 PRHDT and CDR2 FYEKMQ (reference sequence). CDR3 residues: CASSQGEGASGFYEQYF. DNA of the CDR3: TGTGCCAGCAGCCAGGGTGAAGGGGCTAGCGGGTTCTACGAGCAGTACTTC.

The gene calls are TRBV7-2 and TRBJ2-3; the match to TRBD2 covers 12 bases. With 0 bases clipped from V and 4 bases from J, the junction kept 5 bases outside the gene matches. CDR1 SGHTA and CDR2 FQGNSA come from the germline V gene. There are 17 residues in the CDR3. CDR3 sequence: CASSLALAGGRADTQYF. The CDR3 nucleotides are TGTGCCAGCAGCTTAGCCCTAGCGGGAGGGCGTGCAGATACGCAGTATTTT.